One sample yielded the 8 T cell receptor beta chains listed below, sequenced in a study of monozygotic twins with inflammatory bowel disease. TCRdb re-called the 5' RACE reads, yielding one record per CDR3 amino acid sequence without DNA. The listing contains roughly 120,000 distinct CDR3 sequences. The sequenced sample was blood. The receptor source for this set is a human donor with ulcerative colitis or Crohn's disease, or a healthy co-twin of an affected twin (not recorded which).

The rearrangement joins TRBV7-2 to TRBJ1-5. This CDR3 comprises 14 residues. CDR1 and CDR2 (germline): SGHTA, FQGNSA. The CDR3 sequence is CASSLAQGYQPQHF.

CDR3 residues: CASSFGLAGGIGELFF. This chain connects TRBV11-2 to TRBJ2-2; lacking DNA, the TRBD2 call made by TCRdb goes unchecked. Looked up from germline, CDR1 is SGHAT and CDR2 is FQNNGV. This CDR3 region has 16 residues.

This rearrangement joins TRBV18 to TRBJ1-6. Germline V gene sequence: CDR1 KGHSH, CDR2 LQKENI. The CDR3 consists of 13 residues. CDR3 sequence reads: CASSPPSNSPLHF.

This chain links TRBV4-1 with TRBJ1-1; TCRdb calls TRBD1, which cannot be checked without DNA. Germline V gene lookup returns CDR1 MGHRA and CDR2 YSYEKL. The CDR3 spans 14 residues. This CDR3 is CASSQEPLYTEAFF.

The V call is TRBV2, the J call TRBJ2-1. Germline-derived CDR1 and CDR2 are SNHLY and FYNNEI. CDR3 size: 13 residues. CDR3 loop: CASERESYNEQFF.

The chain joins TRBV5-1 to TRBJ1-3. In germline, CDR1 is SGHRS, CDR2 YFSETQ. This CDR3 contains 14 residues. This chain's CDR3 is CASSPIQPGNTIYF.

The chain recombines TRBV7-9 with TRBJ1-1; TCRdb selects TRBD1, and the lack of DNA leaves this call unchecked. Germline values: CDR1 SEHNR, CDR2 FQNEAQ (reference sequence). The CDR3 spans 14 residues. The CDR3 sequence: CASSSTGSIEEAFF.

The rearrangement uses TRBV11-2 and TRBJ2-2; TCRdb gives TRBD2 as the D gene, but with no DNA this cannot be confirmed. Germline V gene sequence: CDR1 SGHAT, CDR2 FQNNGV. This CDR3 is built from 15 residues. CDR3 in amino acids: CASSLLGLRSGELFF.